Here is one T cell receptor (beta chain) with its context. Its antigen is not identified. In the study's own analysis: ImmunoSEQ junction-only sequences lacked quality scores, so their filtering differed. Profiling relied on immunoSEQ multiplex PCR, and the TCRdb table lists in-frame clones only, not all of them. That table supplies the V and J calls and clone size; D and trimming were determined from the DNA. The data show 2 million to 2.5 million clones, around 90% seen once. The data were taken from a study of shared clonotypes between healthy human individuals. Study in general: Three plates were used per donor for CD4 naive, three for CD4 memory, two for CD8 naive and one for CD8 memory.

Study findings and constraints: Even with large depth, rarefaction showed that sorted-subset sequencing was incomplete.

The CDR3 has 16 residues. The germline gives CDR1 SGHRS, CDR2 YFSETQ. V lost 4 bases and J lost 3; bases outside the gene matches: 11. The receptor's source is a man younger than 30 in good health. Some clones in this sample may be carry-over from other donors' samples. The gene calls are TRBV5-1 and TRBJ2-7, with 9 bases lining up with TRBD2. Sequencing was done on a sample of naive CD4+ T cells from PBMCs. Regarding subset: CD45RA+ positively selected. CDR3 region: CASSGDGGGRGYEQYF. The CDR3 DNA reads TGCGCCAGCAGCGGCGATGGTGGCGGGAGGGGCTACGAGCAGTACTTC. Together with reference TRBV5-1 and TRBJ2-7, the CDR3 gives the full variable domain: KAGVTQTPRYLIKTRGQQVTLSCSPISGHRSVSWYQQTPGQGLQFLFEYFSETQRNKGNFPGRFSGRQFSNSRSEMNVSTLELGDSALYLCASSGDGGGRGYEQYFGPGTRLTVT.